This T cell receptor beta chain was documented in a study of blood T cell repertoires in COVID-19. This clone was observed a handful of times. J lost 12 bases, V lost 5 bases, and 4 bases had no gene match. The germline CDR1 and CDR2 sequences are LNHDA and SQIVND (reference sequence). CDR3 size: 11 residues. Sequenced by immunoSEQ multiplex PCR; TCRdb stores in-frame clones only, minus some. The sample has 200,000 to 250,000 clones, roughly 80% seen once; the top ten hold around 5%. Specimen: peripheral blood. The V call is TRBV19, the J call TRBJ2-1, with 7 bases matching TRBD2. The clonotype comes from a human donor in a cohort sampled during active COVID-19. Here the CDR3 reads CASSWRERQFF. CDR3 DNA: TGTGCCAGTAGTTGGCGGGAGAGGCAGTTCTTC. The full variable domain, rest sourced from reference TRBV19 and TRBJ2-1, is DGGITQSPKYLFRKEGQNVTLSCEQNLNHDAMYWYRQDPGQGLRLIYYSQIVNDFQKGDIAEGYSVSREKKESFPLTVTSAQKNPTAFYLCASSWRERQFFGPGTRLTVL.